This TCR beta chain is from a study of shared clonotypes between healthy human individuals. Background on the study: A donor's plate count was three for CD4 naive and three for CD4 memory; CD8 naive had two and CD8 memory one.

Measured with immunoSEQ multiplex PCR; TCRdb has only the in-frame clones, and not every one. The sample has roughly 2 million clones; 85% to 95% are singletons. Only CD45RO-negative cells positively selected for CCR7 counted as naive CD8 cells, so terminally differentiated effector memory CD45RA+ cells were excluded. V shed 8 bases and J shed 4 bases, with 20 bases lying between them. Germline-derived CDR1 and CDR2 are SEHNR and FQNEAQ (reference sequence). This CDR3 contains 15 residues. The chain joins TRBV7-9 to TRBJ2-5; D is perhaps TRBD2 (7 bases). The source material was naive CD8+ T cells sorted from blood. The source is a man aged 18 to 29 in good health. The chain's CDR3 is CASRSSGGGGETQYF. The CDR3 nucleotides are TGTGCCAGCCGCTCCTCGGGGGGCGGTGGAGAGACCCAGTACTTC.